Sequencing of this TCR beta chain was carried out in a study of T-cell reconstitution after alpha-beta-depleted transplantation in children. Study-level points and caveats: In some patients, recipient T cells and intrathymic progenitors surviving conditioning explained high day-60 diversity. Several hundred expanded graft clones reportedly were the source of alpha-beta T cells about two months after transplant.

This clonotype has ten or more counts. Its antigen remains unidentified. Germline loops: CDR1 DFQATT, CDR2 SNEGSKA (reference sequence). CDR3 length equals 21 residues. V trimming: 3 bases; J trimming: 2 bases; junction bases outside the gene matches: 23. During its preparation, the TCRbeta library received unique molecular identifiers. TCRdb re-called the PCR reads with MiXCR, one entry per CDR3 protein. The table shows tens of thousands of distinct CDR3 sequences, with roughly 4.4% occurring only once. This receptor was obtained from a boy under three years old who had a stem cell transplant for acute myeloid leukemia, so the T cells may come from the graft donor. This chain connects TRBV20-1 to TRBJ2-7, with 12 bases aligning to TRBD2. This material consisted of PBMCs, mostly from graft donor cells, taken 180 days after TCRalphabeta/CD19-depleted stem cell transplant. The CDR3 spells CSARAIDFESSGGAVAYEQYF. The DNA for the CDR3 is TGCAGTGCTAGGGCCATCGATTTTGAGTCTAGCGGGGGGGCTGTAGCCTACGAGCAGTACTTC.